Following are 11 T cell receptor beta chains from one sample sequenced in a study of monozygotic twins with inflammatory bowel disease (dated by TCRdb to the late 2010s). The receptor library was made with 5' RACE. Sequencing was performed on an Illumina HiSeq 2500. After the reads were reprocessed by TCRdb, one entry was made per CDR3 protein sequence, with no DNA. The sample has some 150,000 distinct CDR3 sequences on record. Over 1% of the sample lies in the top ten. Material for sequencing was blood. The source is a human donor with ulcerative colitis or Crohn's disease, or a healthy co-twin of an affected twin (not recorded which).

The chain combines TRBV10-3 with TRBJ2-5; the TCRdb call, TRBD1, lacks DNA for checking. CDR1 and CDR2 from the germline V gene are ENHRY and SYGVKD. The CDR3 contains 17 residues. CDR3 region: CAISGEPLGHQGETQYF.

This rearrangement joins TRBV28 to TRBJ2-3; the TRBD2 assignment by TCRdb is unverifiable without DNA. The CDR3 spans 16 residues. CDR1 and CDR2 from the germline V gene are MDHEN and SYDVKM. The CDR3: CASNWGTSGSSDTQYF.

CDR3 sequence reads: CASSFSGTSTDTQYF. The genes are TRBV7-3 and TRBJ2-3; the TCRdb call, TRBD2, lacks DNA for checking. Germline values: CDR1 SGHTA, CDR2 FQGTGA. The CDR3 runs 15 residues.

The chain has TRBV28 and TRBJ2-4. Germline V lookup: CDR1 MDHEN, CDR2 SYDVKM. This CDR3 is 14 amino acids long. The CDR3 loop is CVSSFAEAKNIQYF.

V gene TRBV7-2 combines with J gene TRBJ2-1; TCRdb designates TRBD2, a call that cannot be tested without DNA. Germline V lookup: CDR1 SGHTA, CDR2 FQGNSA. This CDR3 comprises 15 residues. The CDR3 loop is CASSLAGAGVTEQFF.

V usage is TRBV4-3 and J usage is TRBJ2-5. The germline V gene has CDR1 LGHNA and CDR2 YSLEER. There are 12 residues in the CDR3. CDR3: CASSQDRKTQYF.

The CDR3 loop is CSALRPNYGYTF. The chain couples TRBV20-1 to TRBJ1-2. Per germline, CDR1 DFQATT and CDR2 SNEGSKA (reference sequence). The CDR3 extends over 12 amino acids.

The chain is built from TRBV5-1 and TRBJ2-7; the TCRdb D gene call, TRBD1, has no DNA to confirm it. CDR1 is SGHRS, CDR2 YFSETQ, per germline. CDR3 length: 14 amino acids. The CDR3 sequence is CASRLAGGFYEQYF.

This chain joins TRBV18 and TRBJ1-2. CDR3 length: 13 residues. Looked up from germline, CDR1 is KGHSH and CDR2 is LQKENI. The CDR3 sequence: CASSPVGSDGYTF. Drawing the rest from reference TRBV18 and TRBJ1-2, the complete variable domain is NAGVMQNPRHLVRRRGQEARLRCSPMKGHSHVYWYRQLPEEGLKFMVYLQKENIIDESGMPKERFSAEFPKEGPSILRIQQVVRGDSAAYFCASSPVGSDGYTFGSGTRLTVV.

The chain links TRBV27 to TRBJ2-6. The CDR3 extends over 13 amino acids. Germline-derived CDR1 and CDR2 are MNHEY and SMNVEV (reference sequence). CDR3 residues: CASSPSGANVLTF. The variable domain in full, with the rest retrieved from reference TRBV27 and TRBJ2-6, is EAQVTQNPRYLITVTGKKLTVTCSQNMNHEYMSWYRQDPGLGLRQIYYSMNVEVTDKGDVPEGYKVSRKEKRNFPLILESPSPNQTSLYFCASSPSGANVLTFGAGSRLTVL.

CDR3 region: CASSPGQGSHYGYTF. This sequence joins TRBV7-2 and TRBJ1-2; TCRdb reports TRBD1, a call that lacks DNA to check it against. CDR1 and CDR2 (germline): SGHTA, FQGNSA. The CDR3 has 15 amino acids. The full variable domain, its missing parts supplied by reference TRBV7-2 and TRBJ1-2, is GAGVSQSPSNKVTEKGKDVELRCDPISGHTALYWYRQSLGQGLEFLIYFQGNSAPDKSGLPSDRFSAERTGGSVSTLTIQRTQQEDSAVYLCASSPGQGSHYGYTFGSGTRLTVV.